Listed below are T cell receptor beta chains from one sample, sequenced in a study of CD8+ T cells in alopecia areata. Repertoires were generated with immunoSEQ multiplex PCR, while TCRdb's copy carries only in-frame clones and drops some. The data show about 150,000 clones, roughly 64% seen once. This sample comprised CD4+ T cells sorted from blood, obtained at week 0. Every receptor here comes from a human donor with alopecia areata. Both conserved end residues are part of each CDR3. D genes are given only for firm matches. Size tells how often a clone was seen (once, few, many) or the class of an expanded clone, and some rows leave it out.

J gene,V gene,D gene,clone size,CDR3 DNA,CDR3 protein
TRBJ1-6,TRBV2,TRBD1,-,TGTGCCAGCAGTGGGAACAGGGGAAGGTCACCCCTCCACTTT,CASSGNRGRSPLHF
TRBJ2-1,TRBV23-1,-,few,TGCGCCAGCAGAACTCTTTTAGCGGAATCCTACAATGAGCAGTTCTTC,CASRTLLAESYNEQFF
TRBJ1-5,TRBV6-5,-,-,TGTGCCAGCAGTTCACAGGGAGGCAATCAGCCCCAGCATTTT,CASSSQGGNQPQHF
TRBJ2-7,TRBV19,TRBD1,-,TGTGCCAGTAGTATCGGACAGGGCTACGAGCAGTACTTC,CASSIGQGYEQYF
TRBJ1-3,TRBV30,-,-,TGTGCCTGGAACCGAAGGGACCCGGACACCATATATTTT,CAWNRRDPDTIYF
TRBJ2-4,TRBV29-1,-,few,TGCAGCGTTGAAGACGCCGGGACAGCCAAAAACATTCAGTACTTC,CSVEDAGTAKNIQYF
TRBJ2-7,TRBV7-2,TRBD1,-,TGTGCCAGCAGCCCCCAGGGGGACGAGCAGTACTTC,CASSPQGDEQYF
TRBJ2-3,TRBV30,TRBD1,-,TGTGCCTGGACAGGACCAGGGGGTGTGGTAACAGATACGCAGTATTTT,CAWTGPGGVVTDTQYF
TRBJ2-5,TRBV7-2,TRBD2,few,TGTGCCAGCAGCCAGACTAGCGGGGTCCAGTACTTC,CASSQTSGVQYF
TRBJ1-2,TRBV29-1,-,-,TGCAGCGTTGAATCGGTCGTTGGGGGCCCACCCACTGGCTACACCTTC,CSVESVVGGPPTGYTF
TRBJ2-3,TRBV5-1,TRBD1,-,TGCGCCAGCAGCTTGGCCGGGACAGGGCCAGATACGCAGTATTTT,CASSLAGTGPDTQYF
TRBJ1-1,TRBV5-1,TRBD1,few,TGCGCCAGCAGCATGGGACAGGGGGCCACTGAAGCTTTCTTT,CASSMGQGATEAFF